This TCR beta chain was sequenced in a study of T cells after yellow fever vaccination. To note about this clonotype: Its antigen is unidentified.

This CDR3 comprises 16 residues. V lost 2 bases and J 3 bases, leaving 13 bases between the germline ends. Germline lookup yields CDR1 SGHTA and CDR2 FQGNSA. The study made its TCR cDNA through 5'RACE template switching. That step introduced a universal primer site along with UMIs. TCRdb reprocessed the 5' RACE reads via MiXCR and lists one record per CDR3 protein. The sample has about 320,000 distinct CDR3 sequences, around 10% seen once. Overall study findings and caveats: Although most clonotypes did not, a small share appeared in both CD4 and CD8 compartments. Reappearance after the booster was observed for most primary-vaccination clones (roughly 96% CD4, over 75% CD8).

This material consisted of CD4+ T cells sorted from PBMCs, taken 45 days after the yellow fever booster vaccination. The J gene is TRBJ1-4, the V gene TRBV7-2; D is unclear. The TCR comes from a man younger than 35 who received the YFV17D yellow fever vaccine. CDR3 in DNA: TGTGCCAGCAGCTTAAAAGCCAGGAGATCTAATGAAAAACTGTTTTTT. Translation gives CASSLKARRSNEKLFF.